The 15 T cell receptor beta chains presented below share a single source sample, sequenced in a study of regulatory T cells in long-lasting Graves disease. The time point here: newly diagnosed GD, antithyroid drugs for less than 3 months. Preparation of the TCR library used RNA extracted from PBMCs. TCR beta libraries were built with iRepertoire HTBI primers and Arm-PCR of CDR3 regions. TCRdb reprocessed the multiplex PCR reads with MiXCR, giving one entry per CDR3 protein. Of more than 400,000 distinct CDR3 sequences listed, 16% are singletons. These data were also filed under a second study, of T cells in Graves' hyperthyroidism and ophthalmopathy.

Sequences were derived from peripheral blood mononuclear cells (PBMCs), sampled at new diagnosis, from a patient treated with antithyroid drugs. All receptors derive from a woman aged 25 to 39 with Graves disease.

This clonotype was observed at least ten times. The rearrangement links TRBV11-2 to TRBJ2-3; the D gene could be TRBD1 or TRBD2 (6 bases each). Looked up from germline, CDR1 is SGHAT and CDR2 is FQNNGV. The length of the CDR3 is 14 residues. V gave up 4 bases and J gave up 4 bases, with 12 bases separating them. The CDR3 nucleotides are TGTGCCAGCAGCTCATTTCGGGGGCCAGATACGCAGTATTTT. Its translation: CASSSFRGPDTQYF.

The chain is built from TRBV10-1 and TRBJ2-1, with D unresolved. The germline gives CDR1 WNHNN, CDR2 SYGVQD (reference sequence). V dropped 2 bases and J dropped 1 base, with 15 bases sitting between them. This CDR3 is 17 amino acids long. DNA of the CDR3: TGCGCCAGCAGTGAGGAGAGTCGGCGCGGATCCTACAATGAGCAGTTCTTC. The encoded protein is CASSEESRRGSYNEQFF.

This clonotype was found many times. The V and J genes are TRBV27 and TRBJ2-7; 9 nucleotides agree with TRBD2. The CDR3 is 16 residues long. Per germline, CDR1 MNHEY and CDR2 SMNVEV (reference sequence). J lost 3 bases, V lost 2 bases, and 8 bases had no gene match. The CDR3 reads CASSLGPSGILYEQYF. CDR3 bases: TGTGCCAGCAGTTTAGGGCCTAGCGGGATTCTCTACGAGCAGTACTTC.

This clonotype was seen many times. The genes are TRBV11-2 and TRBJ2-2, with D maybe TRBD1 (7 bases). Germline V gene lookup returns CDR1 SGHAT and CDR2 FQNNGV. Between the trimmed V and J ends, which lost 3 bases and 6 bases, there was a span of 17 bases. This CDR3 comprises 16 residues. The CDR3 sequence: CASSFLRQGGAGELFF. CDR3 bases: TGTGCCAGCAGCTTTTTGAGACAGGGAGGTGCCGGGGAGCTGTTTTTT.

This clonotype was counted ten times or more. V usage is TRBV3-1 and J usage is TRBJ2-1; 11 positions match TRBD2. The CDR3 length is 17 residues. The germline V gene has CDR1 LGHDT and CDR2 YNNKEL (reference sequence). V lost 4 bases and J lost 12; bases outside the gene matches: 17. The CDR3 bases are TGTGCCAGCAGCCCCTCCGAGGTAGCGGGAGGGGTTACGGCGCAGTTCTTC. Residues: CASSPSEVAGGVTAQFF.

This clonotype has a count of ten or more. The chain links TRBV6-1 to TRBJ2-5, with TRBD2 matching 9 bases. The CDR3 spans 15 residues. Germline V CDR1 and CDR2: MNHNS, SASEGT. V lost 6 bases, J lost 4 bases, and 9 bases stayed unmatched. The CDR3 here is CASSRGREGGETQYF. In DNA form, the CDR3 reads TGTGCCAGCAGCCGTGGGCGGGAGGGTGGAGAGACCCAGTACTTC.

The sample holds many counts of this clonotype. V gene TRBV6-1 combines with J gene TRBJ2-7; 8 bases are a match to TRBD1. Germline values: CDR1 MNHNS, CDR2 SASEGT. This CDR3 contains 14 residues. Trimming removed 1 base from V and 5 bases from J; junction bases left unmatched: 4. CDR3 bases: TGTGCCAGCAGTGAAGAGGACAGGGCGGACGAGCAGTACTTC. Its translation: CASSEEDRADEQYF.

At least ten counts were recorded for this clonotype. This chain joins TRBV5-1 and TRBJ2-1; D is unresolved. From germline, CDR1 is SGHRS and CDR2 YFSETQ. The CDR3 consists of 13 residues. V was pared by 2 bases and J by 8 bases, with 11 bases between. The CDR3 loop reads CASSFGRADEQFF. In nucleotides, the CDR3 is TGCGCCAGCAGCTTCGGAAGGGCCGATGAGCAGTTCTTC. Combining the CDR3 with reference TRBV5-1 and TRBJ2-1 gives the whole variable domain KAGVTQTPRYLIKTRGQQVTLSCSPISGHRSVSWYQQTPGQGLQFLFEYFSETQRNKGNFPGRFSGRQFSNSRSEMNVSTLELGDSALYLCASSFGRADEQFFGPGTRLTVL.

The rearrangement links TRBV28 to TRBJ1-2; possible D gene TRBD1, 5 bases. The CDR3 covers 14 residues. The V end lost 4 bases, the J end lost 8 bases, and 17 bases lay between the germline ends. In germline, CDR1 is MDHEN, CDR2 SYDVKM. CDR3: CASSSNPGSYGYTF. The CDR3 DNA sequence: TGTGCCAGCAGTTCCAACCCAGGGAGCTACGGCTACACCTTC.

With respect to this clonotype: Given a much more abundant clone one base away, this may be a read error. J is TRBJ1-2 and V is TRBV11-2; perhaps TRBD1 as D (6 bases). The CDR3 contains 15 residues. Germline CDR1 is SGHAT and CDR2 is FQNNGV. V shed 5 bases and J shed 4 bases, with 17 bases lying between them. CDR3 nucleotide sequence: TGTGCCAGCAGCCCAATCCCGGGACAAACCTATGGCTACACCTTC. The encoded protein is CASSPIPGQTYGYTF.

This clonotype was seen repeatedly, ten times or more. The gene calls are TRBV6-1 and TRBJ2-3; 10 bases agree with TRBD2. CDR3 length equals 14 residues. J gave up 4 bases and V 8 bases, and 6 bases lay outside the gene matches. Germline V gene data show CDR1 as MNHNS and CDR2 as SASEGT. CDR3 nucleotides: TGTGCCAGCGGGCTAGCGGGAGACGCAGATACGCAGTATTTT. The encoded protein is CASGLAGDADTQYF.

This clonotype was observed many times. The gene calls are TRBV7-6 and TRBJ2-5; D unclear. Trimming removed 2 bases at V and 5 bases at J, with 6 bases between. The germline CDR1 and CDR2 sequences are SGHVS and FNYEAQ. This CDR3 has 12 amino acids. The DNA of the CDR3 is TGTGCCAGCAGCTTATTCATGGAGACCCAGTACTTC. Its protein is CASSLFMETQYF.

There are many counts of this clonotype. The chain has TRBV20-1 and TRBJ2-7; D gene unclear. The germline V and J ends were trimmed by 5 bases and 7 bases, with 21 bases remaining between them. The germline gives CDR1 DFQATT, CDR2 SNEGSKA (reference sequence). The CDR3 extends over 14 amino acids. CDR3 sequence (DNA): TGCAGTGCTCCCCGACACGGTCCGCCTCGGGAGCAGTACTTC. Translated: CSAPRHGPPREQYF.

This rearrangement joins TRBV9 to TRBJ2-7, with 10 bases aligning to TRBD1. This CDR3 has 16 amino acids. Germline-derived CDR1 and CDR2 are SGDLS and YYNGEE. J gave up 5 bases and V 2 bases, and 10 bases lay outside the gene matches. In nucleotides, the CDR3 is TGTGCCAGCAGCGTGGCTGGGACAGGGGCCATCCACGAGCAGTACTTC. Protein: CASSVAGTGAIHEQYF.

This clonotype was counted a few times. This rearrangement joins TRBV19 to TRBJ1-1; possibly TRBD1 for D (6 bases). V lost 7 bases and J 1 base, leaving 10 bases between the germline ends. This CDR3 comprises 13 residues. Per germline, CDR1 LNHDA and CDR2 SQIVND (reference sequence). This CDR3 is CASKRGKNTEAFF. Here the CDR3 DNA reads TGTGCCAGTAAAAGGGGGAAGAACACTGAAGCTTTCTTT.